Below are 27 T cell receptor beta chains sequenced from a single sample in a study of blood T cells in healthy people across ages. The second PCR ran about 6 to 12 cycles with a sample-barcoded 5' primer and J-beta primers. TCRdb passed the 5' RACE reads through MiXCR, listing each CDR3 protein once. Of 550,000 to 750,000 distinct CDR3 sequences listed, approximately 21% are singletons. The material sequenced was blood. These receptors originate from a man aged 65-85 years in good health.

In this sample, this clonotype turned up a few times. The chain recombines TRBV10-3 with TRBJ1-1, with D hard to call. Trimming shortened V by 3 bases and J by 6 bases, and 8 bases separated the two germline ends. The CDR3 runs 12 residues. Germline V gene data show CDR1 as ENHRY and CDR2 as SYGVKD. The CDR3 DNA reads TGTGCCATCAGTGACACGGTCTCTGAAGCTTTCTTT. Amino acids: CAISDTVSEAFF.

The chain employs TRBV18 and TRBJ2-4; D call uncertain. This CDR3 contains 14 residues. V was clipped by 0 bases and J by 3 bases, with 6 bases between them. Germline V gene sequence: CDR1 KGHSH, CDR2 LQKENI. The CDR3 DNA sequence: TGTGCCAGCTCACCACCCAGTGGCAAAAACATTCAGTACTTC. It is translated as CASSPPSGKNIQYF.

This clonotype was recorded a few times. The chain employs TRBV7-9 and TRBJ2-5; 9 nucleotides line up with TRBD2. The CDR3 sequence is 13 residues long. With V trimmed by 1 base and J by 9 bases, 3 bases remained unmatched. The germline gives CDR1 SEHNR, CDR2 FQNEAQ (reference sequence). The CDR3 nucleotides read TGTGCCAGCAGCTTAGTACAGCGGGGGGCCCAGTACTTC. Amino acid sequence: CASSLVQRGAQYF.

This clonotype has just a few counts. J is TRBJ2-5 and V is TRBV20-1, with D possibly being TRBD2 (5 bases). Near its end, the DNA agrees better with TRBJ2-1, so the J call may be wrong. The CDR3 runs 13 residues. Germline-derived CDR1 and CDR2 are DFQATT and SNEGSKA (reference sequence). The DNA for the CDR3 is TGCAGTGCAACCGGAGGCAAAAACAATGAGCAGTTCTTC. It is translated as CSATGGKNNEQFF.

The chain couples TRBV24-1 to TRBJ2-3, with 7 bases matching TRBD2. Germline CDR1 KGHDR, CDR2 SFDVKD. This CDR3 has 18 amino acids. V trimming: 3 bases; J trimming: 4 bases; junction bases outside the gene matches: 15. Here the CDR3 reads CATSDVLRTSGSADTQYF. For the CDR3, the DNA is TGTGCCACCAGTGATGTATTAAGGACTAGTGGTTCTGCAGATACGCAGTATTTT.

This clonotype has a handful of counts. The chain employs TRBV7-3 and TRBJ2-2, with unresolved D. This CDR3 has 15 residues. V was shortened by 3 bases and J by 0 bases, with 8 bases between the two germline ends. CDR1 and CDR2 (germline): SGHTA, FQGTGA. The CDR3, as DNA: TGTGCCAGCAGCTTTTACGGAACGAACACCGGGGAGCTGTTTTTT. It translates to CASSFYGTNTGELFF.

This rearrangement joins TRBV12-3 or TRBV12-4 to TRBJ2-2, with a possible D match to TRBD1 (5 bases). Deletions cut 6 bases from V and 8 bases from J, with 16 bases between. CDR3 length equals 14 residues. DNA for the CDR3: TGTGCCAGCAGCTCAGGGTTTGTTGTAGGGGAGCTGTTTTTT. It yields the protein CASSSGFVVGELFF.

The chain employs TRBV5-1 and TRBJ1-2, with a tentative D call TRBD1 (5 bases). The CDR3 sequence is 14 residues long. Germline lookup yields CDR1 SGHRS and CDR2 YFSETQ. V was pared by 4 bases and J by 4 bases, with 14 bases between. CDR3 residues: CASSRGEESYGYTF. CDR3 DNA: TGCGCCAGCAGCAGAGGGGAGGAGAGCTATGGCTACACCTTC.

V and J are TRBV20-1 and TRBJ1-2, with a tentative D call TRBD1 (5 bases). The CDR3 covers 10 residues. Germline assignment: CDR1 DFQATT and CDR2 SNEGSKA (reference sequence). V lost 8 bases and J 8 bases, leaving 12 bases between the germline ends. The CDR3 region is CSTPGSGYTF. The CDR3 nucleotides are TGCAGTACCCCAGGGAGCGGCTACACCTTC.

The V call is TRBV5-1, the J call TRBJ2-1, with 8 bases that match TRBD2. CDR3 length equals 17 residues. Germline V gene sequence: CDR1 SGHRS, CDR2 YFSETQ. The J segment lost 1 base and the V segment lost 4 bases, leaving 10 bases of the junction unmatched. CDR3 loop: CASSGGSGDISYNEQFF. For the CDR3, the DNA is TGCGCCAGCAGCGGGGGTAGCGGGGATATTTCCTACAATGAGCAGTTCTTC.

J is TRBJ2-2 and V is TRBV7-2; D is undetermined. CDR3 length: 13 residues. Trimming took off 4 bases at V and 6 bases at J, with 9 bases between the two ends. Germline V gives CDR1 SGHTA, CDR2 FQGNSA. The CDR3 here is CASSSASAGELFF. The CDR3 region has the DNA TGTGCCAGCAGCTCAGCGAGCGCCGGGGAGCTGTTTTTT.

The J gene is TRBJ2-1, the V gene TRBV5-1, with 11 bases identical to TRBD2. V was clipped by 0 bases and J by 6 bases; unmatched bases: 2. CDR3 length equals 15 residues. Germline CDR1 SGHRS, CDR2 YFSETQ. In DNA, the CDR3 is TGCGCCAGCAGCTTGGATAGCGGGAGGGCCAATGAGCAGTTCTTC. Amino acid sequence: CASSLDSGRANEQFF. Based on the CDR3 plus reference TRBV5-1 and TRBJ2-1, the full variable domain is KAGVTQTPRYLIKTRGQQVTLSCSPISGHRSVSWYQQTPGQGLQFLFEYFSETQRNKGNFPGRFSGRQFSNSRSEMNVSTLELGDSALYLCASSLDSGRANEQFFGPGTRLTVL.

CDR3 sequence: CASSHAGTDLYEQYF. The DNA of the CDR3 is TGCGCCAGCAGCCACGCCGGGACAGACCTTTACGAGCAGTACTTC. The V gene is TRBV4-1, the J gene TRBJ2-1; 7 positions agree with TRBD1. The last part of the DNA fits TRBJ2-7 better; the J call may be wrong. Germline assignment: CDR1 MGHRA and CDR2 YSYEKL. The CDR3 is made up of 15 amino acids.

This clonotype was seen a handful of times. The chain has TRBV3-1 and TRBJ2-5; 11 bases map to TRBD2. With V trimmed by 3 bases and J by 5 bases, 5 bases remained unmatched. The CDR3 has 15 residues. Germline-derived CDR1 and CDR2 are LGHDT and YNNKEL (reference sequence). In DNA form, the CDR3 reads TGTGCCAGCAGCCACCTAGCGGGAGGTTGGGAGACCCAGTACTTC. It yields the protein CASSHLAGGWETQYF.

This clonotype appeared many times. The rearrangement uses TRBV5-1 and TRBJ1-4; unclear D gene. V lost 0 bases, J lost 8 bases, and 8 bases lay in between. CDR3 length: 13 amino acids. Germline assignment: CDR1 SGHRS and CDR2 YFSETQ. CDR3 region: CASSLGPGEKLFF. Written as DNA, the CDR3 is TGCGCCAGCAGCTTGGGTCCGGGCGAAAAACTGTTTTTT.

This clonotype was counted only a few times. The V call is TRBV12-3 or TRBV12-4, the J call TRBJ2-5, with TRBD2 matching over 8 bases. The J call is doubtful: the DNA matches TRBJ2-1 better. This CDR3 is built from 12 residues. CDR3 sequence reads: CASSNVAGTQFF. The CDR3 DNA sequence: TGTGCCAGCAGTAACGTAGCGGGGACGCAGTTCTTC.

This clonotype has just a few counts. As DNA, the CDR3 is TGTGCCAGCAGTGCGCTAGGGTTAGATACGCAGTATTTT. Its protein product is CASSALGLDTQYF. The chain has TRBV12-3 or TRBV12-4 and TRBJ2-3; D gene unclear. CDR3 size: 13 residues. V shed 5 bases and J shed 5 bases, with 11 bases lying between them.

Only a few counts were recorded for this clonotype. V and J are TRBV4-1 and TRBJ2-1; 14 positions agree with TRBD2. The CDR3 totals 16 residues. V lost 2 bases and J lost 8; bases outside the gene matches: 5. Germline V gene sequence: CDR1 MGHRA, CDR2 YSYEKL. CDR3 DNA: TGCGCCAGCAGCCAAACGGGACTAGCGGGAGTCGATGAGCAGTTCTTC. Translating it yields CASSQTGLAGVDEQFF.

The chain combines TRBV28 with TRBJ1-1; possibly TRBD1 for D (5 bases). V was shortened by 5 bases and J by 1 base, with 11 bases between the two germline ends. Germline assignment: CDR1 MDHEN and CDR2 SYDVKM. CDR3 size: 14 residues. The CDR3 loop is CASSEGRGNTEAFF. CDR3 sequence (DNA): TGTGCCAGCAGTGAGGGAAGGGGGAACACTGAAGCTTTCTTT.

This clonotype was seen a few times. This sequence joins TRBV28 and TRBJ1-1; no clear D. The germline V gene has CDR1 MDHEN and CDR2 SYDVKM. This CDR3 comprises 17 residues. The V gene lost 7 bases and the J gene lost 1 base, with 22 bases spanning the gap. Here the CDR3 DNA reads TGTGCCAGCAAATCGGCAAAAAAGGTGGGAGCGAACACTGAAGCTTTCTTT. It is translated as CASKSAKKVGANTEAFF.

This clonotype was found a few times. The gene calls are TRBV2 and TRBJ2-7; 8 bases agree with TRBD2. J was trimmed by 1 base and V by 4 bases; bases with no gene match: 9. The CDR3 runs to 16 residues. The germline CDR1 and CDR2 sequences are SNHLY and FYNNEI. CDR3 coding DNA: TGTGCCAGCAGTGTTCCGACGGGAGGGAGTTCCTACGAGCAGTACTTC. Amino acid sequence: CASSVPTGGSSYEQYF.

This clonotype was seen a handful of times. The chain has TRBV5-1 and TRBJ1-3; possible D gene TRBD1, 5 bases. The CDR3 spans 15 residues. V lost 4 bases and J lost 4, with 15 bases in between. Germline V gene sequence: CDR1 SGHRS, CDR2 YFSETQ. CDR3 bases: TGCGCCAGCAGCCGCGGACAACCAGCCGGAAACACCATATATTTT. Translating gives CASSRGQPAGNTIYF.

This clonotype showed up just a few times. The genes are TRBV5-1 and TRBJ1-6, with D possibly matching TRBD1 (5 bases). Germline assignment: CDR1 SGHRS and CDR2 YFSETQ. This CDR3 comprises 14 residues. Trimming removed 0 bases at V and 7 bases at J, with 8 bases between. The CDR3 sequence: CASSLEQANSPLHF. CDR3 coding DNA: TGCGCCAGCAGCTTGGAACAGGCGAATTCACCCCTCCACTTT.

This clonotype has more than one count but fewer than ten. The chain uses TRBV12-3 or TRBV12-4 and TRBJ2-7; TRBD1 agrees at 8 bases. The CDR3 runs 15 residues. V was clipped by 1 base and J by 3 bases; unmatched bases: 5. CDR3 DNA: TGTGCCAGCAGTTTAGGACAGGGGATATTCTACGAGCAGTACTTC. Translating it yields CASSLGQGIFYEQYF.

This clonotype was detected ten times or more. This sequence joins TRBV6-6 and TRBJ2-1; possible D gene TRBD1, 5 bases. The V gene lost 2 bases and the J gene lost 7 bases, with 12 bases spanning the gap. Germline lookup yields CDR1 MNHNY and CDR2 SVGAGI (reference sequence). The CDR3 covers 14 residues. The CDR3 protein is CASSYGQGGNEQFF. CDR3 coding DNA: TGTGCCAGCAGTTACGGGCAGGGTGGAAATGAGCAGTTCTTC.

The CDR3 reads CASTLRGGRRTEAFF. In nucleotides, the CDR3 is TGTGCCAGCACCCTAAGGGGAGGGAGGCGCACTGAAGCTTTCTTT. This chain joins TRBV27 and TRBJ1-1; D might be TRBD1 (5 bases). V lost 7 bases and J lost 4, with 19 bases in between. This CDR3 region has 15 residues. CDR1 is MNHEY, CDR2 SMNVEV, per germline (reference sequence).

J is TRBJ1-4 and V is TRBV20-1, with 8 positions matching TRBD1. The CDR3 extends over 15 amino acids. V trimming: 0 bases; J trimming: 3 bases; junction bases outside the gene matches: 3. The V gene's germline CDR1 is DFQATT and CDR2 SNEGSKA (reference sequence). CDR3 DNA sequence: TGCAGTGCTAGAGACCCGGGACAGGCTAATGAAAAACTGTTTTTT. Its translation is CSARDPGQANEKLFF.